This entry lists 26 T cell receptor beta chains sequenced from one sample in a study of CD8+ T cells in alopecia areata. Stated treatment: oral pan-JAK inhibitor, 5-10 mg twice daily. Extraction of RNA preceded its reverse transcription into cDNA, which served as the sequencing template. Clones were sequenced by immunoSEQ multiplex PCR, and TCRdb holds only the in-frame ones, with some missing. Of roughly 280,000 clones in the sample, 60% were seen once. The specimen comprised CD4+ T cells sorted from blood, sampled at roughly week 53, from a patient treated with tofacitinib. Source of these receptors: a human donor with alopecia areata.

V gene TRBV29-1 combines with J gene TRBJ1-4; D is possibly TRBD1 (6 bases). Germline V lookup: CDR1 SQVTM, CDR2 ANQGSEA. The CDR3 extends over 13 amino acids. V was pared by 6 bases and J by 10 bases, with 18 bases between. CDR3 DNA sequence: TGCAGCGTCCGGAGCGGGGGCTATGGAAAACTGTTTTTT. It translates to CSVRSGGYGKLFF.

V is TRBV2 and J is TRBJ2-7; D tentatively reads TRBD1 or TRBD2 (5 bases each). From germline, CDR1 is SNHLY and CDR2 FYNNEI. This CDR3 has 12 amino acids. V gave up 10 bases and J gave up 2 bases, with 12 bases separating them. CDR3: CATRDGTYEQYF. The CDR3 region has the DNA TGTGCCACCCGGGACGGGACCTACGAGCAGTACTTC.

The chain links TRBV11-1 to TRBJ2-5; D is perhaps TRBD2 (5 bases). The V and J ends lost 5 bases and 5 bases respectively, with 21 bases between them. This CDR3 is built from 16 residues. Germline V gene data show CDR1 as SGHAT and CDR2 as FQDESV (reference sequence). CDR3 residues: CASSPIPGILLETQYF. CDR3 DNA: TGTGCCAGCAGCCCCATTCCCGGGATTCTTCTTGAGACCCAGTACTTC.

This clone appeared a single time. The chain joins TRBV7-3 to TRBJ2-2, with TRBD2 matching 12 bases. The germline V gene encodes CDR1 SGHTA and CDR2 FQGTGA. CDR3 size: 16 residues. The V gene end was trimmed by 5 bases and the J gene end by 6 bases; junction bases not matched to a gene: 7. The CDR3 reads CASSPRLAGVAGELFF. CDR3 bases: TGTGCCAGCAGCCCCCGACTAGCGGGGGTCGCCGGGGAGCTGTTTTTT. The full variable domain, in which reference TRBV7-3 and TRBJ2-2 provide the parts outside the CDR3, is GAGVSQTPSNKVTEKGKYVELRCDPISGHTALYWYRQSLGQGPEFLIYFQGTGAADDSGLPNDRFFAVRPEGSVSTLKIQRTERGDSAVYLCASSPRLAGVAGELFFGEGSRLTVL.

This chain connects TRBV29-1 to TRBJ1-4; 7 positions agree with TRBD1. The germline V gene encodes CDR1 SQVTM and CDR2 ANQGSEA. The CDR3 is 13 residues long. The V and J ends lost 7 bases and 3 bases, in that order; junction bases with no gene match: 5. In nucleotides, the CDR3 is TGCAGCGCAGGGGGGACAGCTAATGAAAAACTGTTTTTT. Residues: CSAGGTANEKLFF. The entire variable domain, with the rest obtained from reference TRBV29-1 and TRBJ1-4, is as follows: SAVISQKPSRDICQRGTSLTIQCQVDSQVTMMFWYRQQPGQSLTLIATANQGSEATYESGFVIDKFPISRPNLTFSTLTVSNMSPEDSSIYLCSAGGTANEKLFFGSGTQLSVL.

J is TRBJ1-5 and V is TRBV4-1; D gene unclear. Trimming stripped 0 bases from V and 2 bases from J, with 8 bases between. The CDR3 has 15 amino acids. The germline gives CDR1 MGHRA, CDR2 YSYEKL. The DNA for the CDR3 is TGCGCCAGCAGCCAAGAGAGTCAGGGCAATCAGCCCCAGCATTTT. This translates into CASSQESQGNQPQHF.

This chain connects TRBV5-4 to TRBJ1-5; D is unclear. The CDR3 length is 14 residues. Germline V CDR1 and CDR2: SGHNT, YYREEE (reference sequence). The V end was cut by 0 bases, the J end by 6 bases, with 10 bases between. DNA of the CDR3: TGTGCCAGCAGCTTGGAACCCCGCGGTCAGCCCCAGCATTTT. This gives the protein CASSLEPRGQPQHF.

This clone was counted a few times. As DNA, the CDR3 is TGTGCCAGCTCATACTCTGGGGCCAACGTCCTGACTTTC. Encoded protein: CASSYSGANVLTF. This chain joins TRBV5-6 and TRBJ2-6; D is unclear. V lost 7 bases to trimming and J lost 0 bases, with 5 bases between them. Germline-derived CDR1 and CDR2 are SGHDT and YYEEEE. This CDR3 has 13 amino acids.

The chain combines TRBV4-2 with TRBJ2-1; either TRBD1 or TRBD2 may supply D (5 bases each). Per germline, CDR1 LGHNA and CDR2 YNFKEQ. The CDR3 length is 14 residues. V was shortened by 1 base and J by 4 bases, with 8 bases between the two germline ends. This chain's CDR3 is CASSQGDEYNEQFF. In nucleotides, the CDR3 is TGTGCCAGCAGCCAAGGGGACGAATACAATGAGCAGTTCTTC.

This chain uses TRBV5-1 with TRBJ2-6; D unresolved. V was pared by 0 bases and J by 3 bases, with 7 bases between. This CDR3 has 15 amino acids. CDR1 and CDR2 from the germline V gene are SGHRS and YFSETQ. The CDR3 spells CASSLELRGANVLTF. The CDR3 nucleotides are TGCGCCAGCAGCTTGGAACTACGTGGGGCCAACGTCCTGACTTTC.

The V call is TRBV25-1, the J call TRBJ1-4, with D possibly matching TRBD1 (6 bases). V lost 0 bases to trimming and J lost 8 bases, with 16 bases between them. The CDR3 length is 16 residues. CDR1 MGHDK and CDR2 SYGVNS come from the germline V gene. The CDR3 coding sequence is TGTGCCAGCAGTGAATATGGAGTGGGGGCTAGGGAAAAACTGTTTTTT. Translation: CASSEYGVGAREKLFF.

As for this clone: Other DNA sequences in the same sample also yield this CDR3. The CDR3 loop reads CASSLDGDQPQHF. The CDR3 DNA sequence: TGCGCCAGCAGCTTGGACGGCGATCAGCCCCAGCATTTT. The chain uses TRBV5-1 and TRBJ1-5; D unclear. This CDR3 spans 13 amino acids. Germline V gene sequence: CDR1 SGHRS, CDR2 YFSETQ. V was cut by 0 bases and J by 5 bases, with 6 bases left in between.

The V and J genes are TRBV6-5 and TRBJ1-2; TRBD1 might be the D (5 bases). The CDR3 is 14 residues long. Germline values: CDR1 MNHEY, CDR2 SVGAGI. V shed 6 bases and J shed 8 bases, with 19 bases lying between them. This chain's CDR3 is CASSRSEGWEGYTF. In DNA, the CDR3 is TGTGCCAGCAGCCGCTCGGAGGGGTGGGAAGGCTACACCTTC.

The chain links TRBV25-1 to TRBJ2-7; D might be TRBD1 (6 bases). The CDR3 spans 15 residues. The germline V gene encodes CDR1 MGHDK and CDR2 SYGVNS. V was cut by 2 bases and J by 4 bases, with 15 bases left in between. The CDR3 bases are TGTGCCAGCAGTGAAATTGGCGCGGACAGATACGAGCAGTACTTC. Translating gives CASSEIGADRYEQYF.

The rearrangement uses TRBV27 and TRBJ1-6; D is perhaps TRBD1 (5 bases). Trimming pared 3 bases from V and 7 bases from J, leaving 7 bases between. This CDR3 region has 13 residues. The germline CDR1 and CDR2 sequences are MNHEY and SMNVEV (reference sequence). The CDR3 loop is CASSFPGNSPLHF. The DNA of the CDR3 is TGTGCCAGCAGTTTTCCAGGGAATTCACCCCTCCACTTT.

The table lists this clone with a few counts. The DNA for the CDR3 is TGTGCCAGCAGCCCCGGGGGCGAGCAGTACTTC. This encodes CASSPGGEQYF. The rearrangement uses TRBV7-6 and TRBJ2-7, with D possibly matching TRBD2 (6 bases). This CDR3 has 11 amino acids. Germline lookup yields CDR1 SGHVS and CDR2 FNYEAQ. Trimming took 5 bases from V and 6 from J, leaving 8 bases between them.

On this clone itself: In the same sample, other DNA sequences code for this CDR3. V and J are TRBV30 and TRBJ1-2; a possible D gene is TRBD1 (6 bases). Germline CDR1 and CDR2: GTSNPN and SVGIG (reference sequence). Trimming took off 2 bases at V and 4 bases at J, with 8 bases between the two ends. This CDR3 has 12 residues. In nucleotides, the CDR3 is TGTGCCTGGAGTCAAGGGGGCTATGGCTACACCTTC. This encodes CAWSQGGYGYTF.

This clone was detected a few times. The chain uses TRBV4-2 and TRBJ1-4, with TRBD1 matching 10 bases. V lost 3 bases, J lost 5 bases, and 3 bases stayed unmatched. CDR3 length: 15 amino acids. The germline gives CDR1 LGHNA, CDR2 YNFKEQ. The CDR3 protein is CASSQAGQGNEKLFF. CDR3 coding DNA: TGTGCCAGCAGCCAGGCGGGACAGGGGAATGAAAAACTGTTTTTT.

This clone was seen a single time. The chain couples TRBV7-2 to TRBJ2-5; a weak D match, TRBD2 (5 bases). Trimming cost V 1 base and J 4 bases, with 7 bases left between them. Looked up from germline, CDR1 is SGHTA and CDR2 is FQGNSA. CDR3 length equals 13 residues. The CDR3 coding sequence is TGTGCCAGCAGCTTAGGACTACGAGAGACCCAGTACTTC. Its protein is CASSLGLRETQYF.

In this sample, this clone turned up a few times. The chain uses TRBV29-1 and TRBJ2-7; TRBD1 might be the D (6 bases). CDR1 is SQVTM, CDR2 ANQGSEA, per germline. Trimming pared 5 bases from V and 5 bases from J, leaving 19 bases between. The CDR3 consists of 14 residues. CDR3 in DNA: TGCAGCGTTTCTTCAGGGGCCGGCGGCCACGAGCAGTACTTC. It translates to CSVSSGAGGHEQYF.

The chain uses TRBV30 and TRBJ1-5; TRBD1 matches 11 bases. The germline gives CDR1 GTSNPN, CDR2 SVGIG (reference sequence). After removal of 7 bases from V and 7 bases from J, the junction contained 9 bases not matched to a gene. The CDR3 is made up of 14 amino acids. CDR3 DNA: TGTGCCTCTTCGGGACAGGGGGTACGGCAGCCCCAGCATTTT. Amino acid sequence: CASSGQGVRQPQHF. Combining the CDR3 with reference TRBV30 and TRBJ1-5 gives the whole variable domain SQTIHQWPATLVQPVGSPLSLECTVEGTSNPNLYWYRQAAGRGLQLLFYSVGIGQISSEVPQNLSASRPQDRQFILSSKKLLLSDSGFYLCASSGQGVRQPQHFGDGTRLSIL.

In this sample, this clone turned up a few times. The rearrangement uses TRBV29-1 and TRBJ1-1; D unresolved. The CDR3 runs 14 residues. Germline V gene data show CDR1 as SQVTM and CDR2 as ANQGSEA. V was clipped by 6 bases and J by 0 bases, with 14 bases between them. CDR3 protein: CSVPGVSMNTEAFF. DNA of the CDR3: TGCAGCGTCCCCGGCGTAAGCATGAACACTGAAGCTTTCTTT.

This chain connects TRBV5-1 to TRBJ1-1; D possibly corresponds to TRBD1 (6 bases). The germline V and J ends were trimmed by 2 bases and 6 bases, with 11 bases remaining between them. The CDR3 covers 13 residues. Germline V gene data show CDR1 as SGHRS and CDR2 as YFSETQ. The CDR3: CASSLYGGPEAFF. CDR3 coding DNA: TGCGCCAGCAGCTTATACGGGGGCCCTGAAGCTTTCTTT.

This clone has a handful of counts. The genes are TRBV4-1 and TRBJ1-6; D gene unclear. Per germline, CDR1 MGHRA and CDR2 YSYEKL. The CDR3 length is 17 residues. With 1 base removed from V and 4 bases from J, the gap between germline ends came to 14 bases. CDR3 protein: CASSQAGRTVYNSPLHF. CDR3 nucleotide sequence: TGCGCCAGCAGCCAAGCCGGCAGGACGGTGTATAATTCACCCCTCCACTTT.

The chain combines TRBV25-1 with TRBJ2-5, with D uncertain. Per germline, CDR1 MGHDK and CDR2 SYGVNS. This CDR3 is 15 amino acids long. V was trimmed by 1 base and J by 5 bases, leaving 14 bases between them. CDR3 coding DNA: TGTGCCAGCAGTGAATTCGGAATTGGAGTTGAGACCCAGTACTTC. Amino acid sequence: CASSEFGIGVETQYF.

Only a few counts were recorded for this clone. The CDR3 loop is CASSEPGGRNSPLHF. Written as DNA, the CDR3 is TGTGCCAGCAGTGAACCCGGCGGGCGAAATTCACCCCTCCACTTT. The chain has TRBV25-1 and TRBJ1-6, with D hard to call. Trimming cost V 2 bases and J 7 bases, with 12 bases left between them. Germline CDR1 MGHDK, CDR2 SYGVNS. The CDR3 is 15 amino acids.